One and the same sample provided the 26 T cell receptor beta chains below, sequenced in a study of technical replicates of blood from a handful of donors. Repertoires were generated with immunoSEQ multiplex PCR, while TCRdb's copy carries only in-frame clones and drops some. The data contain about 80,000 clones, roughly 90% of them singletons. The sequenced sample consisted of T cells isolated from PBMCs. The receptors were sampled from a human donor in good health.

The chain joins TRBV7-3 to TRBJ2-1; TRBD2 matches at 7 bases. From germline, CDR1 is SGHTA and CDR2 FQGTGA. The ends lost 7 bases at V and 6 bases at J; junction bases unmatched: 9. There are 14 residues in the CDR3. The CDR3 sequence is CASTWGGSPNEQFF. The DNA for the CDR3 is TGTGCCAGCACATGGGGCGGGAGCCCCAATGAGCAGTTCTTC.

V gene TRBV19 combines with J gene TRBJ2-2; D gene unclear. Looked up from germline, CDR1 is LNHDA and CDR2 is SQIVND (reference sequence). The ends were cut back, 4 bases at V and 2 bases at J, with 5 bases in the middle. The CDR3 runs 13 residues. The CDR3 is CASSRTNTGELFF. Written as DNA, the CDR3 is TGTGCCAGTAGTAGAACTAACACCGGGGAGCTGTTTTTT. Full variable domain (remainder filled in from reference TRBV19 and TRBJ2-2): DGGITQSPKYLFRKEGQNVTLSCEQNLNHDAMYWYRQDPGQGLRLIYYSQIVNDFQKGDIAEGYSVSREKKESFPLTVTSAQKNPTAFYLCASSRTNTGELFFGEGSRLTVL.

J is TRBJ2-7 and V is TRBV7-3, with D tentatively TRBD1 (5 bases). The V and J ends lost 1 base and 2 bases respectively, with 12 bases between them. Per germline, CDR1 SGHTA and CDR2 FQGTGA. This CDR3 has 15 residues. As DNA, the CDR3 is TGTGCCAGCAGCTTAAGGGGCATAGGCCCCTACGAGCAGTACTTC. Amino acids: CASSLRGIGPYEQYF.

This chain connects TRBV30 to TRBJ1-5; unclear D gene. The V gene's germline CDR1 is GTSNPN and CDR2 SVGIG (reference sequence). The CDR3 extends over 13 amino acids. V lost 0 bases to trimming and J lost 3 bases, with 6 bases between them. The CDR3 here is CAWSVNNNQPQHF. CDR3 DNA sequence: TGTGCCTGGAGTGTAAACAACAATCAGCCCCAGCATTTT.

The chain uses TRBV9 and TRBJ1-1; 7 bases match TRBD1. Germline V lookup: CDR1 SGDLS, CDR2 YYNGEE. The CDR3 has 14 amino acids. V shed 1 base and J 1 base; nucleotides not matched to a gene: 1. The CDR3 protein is CASSVRQGNTEAFF. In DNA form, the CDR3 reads TGTGCCAGCAGCGTAAGACAGGGGAACACTGAAGCTTTCTTT.

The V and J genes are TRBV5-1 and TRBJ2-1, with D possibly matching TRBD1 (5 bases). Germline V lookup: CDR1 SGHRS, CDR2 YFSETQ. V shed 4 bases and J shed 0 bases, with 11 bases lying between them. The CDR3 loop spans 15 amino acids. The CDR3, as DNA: TGCGCCAGCAGCGAGGACAAGGCCTCCTACAATGAGCAGTTCTTC. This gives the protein CASSEDKASYNEQFF.

The CDR3 loop is CATLDNRAYGYTF. The CDR3 DNA sequence: TGTGCCACCTTGGATAACAGGGCTTATGGCTACACCTTC. The chain combines TRBV28 with TRBJ1-2; D may be TRBD1 (6 bases). Deletions cut 10 bases from V and 5 bases from J, with 17 bases between. The CDR3 is made up of 13 amino acids. The germline V gene has CDR1 MDHEN and CDR2 SYDVKM.

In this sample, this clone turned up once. This chain's CDR3 is CASSFSRGGYNEQFF. CDR3 DNA: TGTGCCAGCAGCTTTTCACGGGGGGGCTACAATGAGCAGTTCTTC. This chain connects TRBV7-9 to TRBJ2-1, with TRBD2 matching 8 bases. Trimming at V came to 3 bases and at J to 3 bases, leaving 4 bases not matched to a gene. The CDR3 loop spans 15 amino acids. Germline loops: CDR1 SEHNR, CDR2 FQNEAQ (reference sequence).

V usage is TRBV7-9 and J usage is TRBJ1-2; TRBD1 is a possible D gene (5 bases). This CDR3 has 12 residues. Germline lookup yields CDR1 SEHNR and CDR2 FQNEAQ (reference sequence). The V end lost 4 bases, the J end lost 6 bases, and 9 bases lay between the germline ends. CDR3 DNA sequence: TGTGCCAGCAGCTCTGGGGGGGATGGCTACACCTTC. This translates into CASSSGGDGYTF.

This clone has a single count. CDR3 nucleotides: TGTGCCAGCAGTTACTTAGGGACTTGGACCGGGGAGCTGTTTTTT. It yields the protein CASSYLGTWTGELFF. The rearrangement links TRBV6-8 to TRBJ2-2, with D maybe TRBD2 (6 bases). With 1 base removed from V and 5 bases from J, the gap between germline ends came to 11 bases. The CDR3 spans 15 residues. Per germline, CDR1 MNHGY and CDR2 SAAAGT.

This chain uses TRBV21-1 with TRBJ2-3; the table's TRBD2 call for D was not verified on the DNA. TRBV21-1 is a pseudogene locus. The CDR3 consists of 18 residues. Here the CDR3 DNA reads TGTGCCAGCAGCGGCCTAGCGGGAAACACCATTAGCACAGATACGCAGTATTTT. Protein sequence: CASSGLAGNTISTDTQYF.

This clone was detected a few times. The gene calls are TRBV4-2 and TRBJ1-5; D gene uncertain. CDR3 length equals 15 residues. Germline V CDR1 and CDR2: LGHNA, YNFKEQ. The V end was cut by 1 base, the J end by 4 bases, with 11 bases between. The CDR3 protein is CASSQVGRENQPQHF. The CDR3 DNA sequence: TGTGCCAGCAGCCAAGTAGGACGGGAAAATCAGCCCCAGCATTTT.

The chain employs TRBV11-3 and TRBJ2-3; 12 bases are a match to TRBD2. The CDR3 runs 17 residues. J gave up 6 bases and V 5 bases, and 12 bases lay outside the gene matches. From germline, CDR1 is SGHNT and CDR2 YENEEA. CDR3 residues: CASSPPWTSGTSDTQYF. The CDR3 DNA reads TGTGCCAGCAGCCCGCCCTGGACTAGCGGGACGTCGGATACGCAGTATTTT.

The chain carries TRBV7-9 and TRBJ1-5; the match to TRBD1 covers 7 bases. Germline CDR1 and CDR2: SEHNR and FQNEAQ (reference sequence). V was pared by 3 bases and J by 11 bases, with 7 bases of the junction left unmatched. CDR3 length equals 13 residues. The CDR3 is CASSLDSGTAQHF. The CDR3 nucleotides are TGTGCCAGCAGCTTGGATTCCGGGACAGCCCAGCATTTT.

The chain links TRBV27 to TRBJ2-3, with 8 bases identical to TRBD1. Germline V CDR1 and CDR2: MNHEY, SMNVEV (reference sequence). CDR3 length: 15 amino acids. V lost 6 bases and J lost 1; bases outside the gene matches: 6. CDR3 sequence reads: CASRRGTGGTDTQYF. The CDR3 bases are TGTGCCAGCAGGAGAGGGACAGGAGGCACAGATACGCAGTATTTT.

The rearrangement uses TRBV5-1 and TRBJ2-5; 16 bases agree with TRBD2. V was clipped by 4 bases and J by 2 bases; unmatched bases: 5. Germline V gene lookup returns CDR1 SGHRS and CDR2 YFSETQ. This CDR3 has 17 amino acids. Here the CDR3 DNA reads TGCGCCAGCAGCCCGCCGGGACTAGCGGGAGGGCAAGAGACCCAGTACTTC. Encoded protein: CASSPPGLAGGQETQYF. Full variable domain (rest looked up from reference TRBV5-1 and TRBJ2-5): KAGVTQTPRYLIKTRGQQVTLSCSPISGHRSVSWYQQTPGQGLQFLFEYFSETQRNKGNFPGRFSGRQFSNSRSEMNVSTLELGDSALYLCASSPPGLAGGQETQYFGPGTRLLVL.

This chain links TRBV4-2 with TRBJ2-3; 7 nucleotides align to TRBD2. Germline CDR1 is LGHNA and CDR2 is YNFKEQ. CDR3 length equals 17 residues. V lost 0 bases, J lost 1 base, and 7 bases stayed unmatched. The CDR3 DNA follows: TGTGCCAGCAGCCAAGATTCTCCAACTAGCGGCACAGATACGCAGTATTTT. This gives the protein CASSQDSPTSGTDTQYF.

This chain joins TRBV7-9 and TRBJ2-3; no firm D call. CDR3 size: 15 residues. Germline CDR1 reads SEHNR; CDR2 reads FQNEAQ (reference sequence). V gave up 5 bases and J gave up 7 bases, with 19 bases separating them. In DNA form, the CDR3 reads TGTGCCAGCAGCCCCGAAAGCGCGAGTGAAAATACGCAGTATTTT. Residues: CASSPESASENTQYF.

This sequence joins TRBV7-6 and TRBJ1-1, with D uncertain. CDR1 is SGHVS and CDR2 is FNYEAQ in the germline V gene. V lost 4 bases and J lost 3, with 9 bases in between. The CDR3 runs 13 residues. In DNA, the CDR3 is TGTGCCAGCAGCTCTAATCAGGACACTGAAGCTTTCTTT. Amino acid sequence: CASSSNQDTEAFF.

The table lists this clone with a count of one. The chain's CDR3 is CASSLILVDTQYF. The CDR3 DNA reads as TGTGCCAGCAGCTTAATACTCGTAGATACGCAGTATTTT. The chain couples TRBV7-9 to TRBJ2-3; D ambiguous. Trimming cost V 2 bases and J 5 bases, with 8 bases left between them. Germline lookup yields CDR1 SEHNR and CDR2 FQNEAQ (reference sequence). The CDR3 runs 13 residues.

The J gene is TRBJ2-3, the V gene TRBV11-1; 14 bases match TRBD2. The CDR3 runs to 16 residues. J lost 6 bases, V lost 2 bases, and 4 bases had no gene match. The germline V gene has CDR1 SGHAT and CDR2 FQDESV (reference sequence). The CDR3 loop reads CASSLPGLAGVDTQYF. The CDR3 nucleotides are TGTGCCAGCAGCTTACCGGGACTAGCGGGAGTGGATACGCAGTATTTT.

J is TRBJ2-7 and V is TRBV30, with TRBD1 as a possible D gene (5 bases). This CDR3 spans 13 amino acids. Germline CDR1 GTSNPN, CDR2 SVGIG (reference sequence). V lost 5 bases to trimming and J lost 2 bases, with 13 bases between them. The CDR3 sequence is CAWDDSKAYEQYF. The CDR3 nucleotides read TGTGCCTGGGACGACAGCAAGGCCTACGAGCAGTACTTC.

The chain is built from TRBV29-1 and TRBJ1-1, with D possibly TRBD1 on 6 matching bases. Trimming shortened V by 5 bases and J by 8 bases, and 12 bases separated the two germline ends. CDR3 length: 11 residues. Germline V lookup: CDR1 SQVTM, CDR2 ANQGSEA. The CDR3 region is CSVHETGEAFF. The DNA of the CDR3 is TGCAGCGTTCACGAGACAGGAGAAGCTTTCTTT.

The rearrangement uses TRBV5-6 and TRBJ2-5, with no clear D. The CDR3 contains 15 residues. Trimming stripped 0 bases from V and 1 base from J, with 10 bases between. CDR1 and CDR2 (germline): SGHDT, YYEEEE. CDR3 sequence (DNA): TGTGCCAGCAGCTTGGTTATAGTTTCCCAAGAGACCCAGTACTTC. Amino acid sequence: CASSLVIVSQETQYF.

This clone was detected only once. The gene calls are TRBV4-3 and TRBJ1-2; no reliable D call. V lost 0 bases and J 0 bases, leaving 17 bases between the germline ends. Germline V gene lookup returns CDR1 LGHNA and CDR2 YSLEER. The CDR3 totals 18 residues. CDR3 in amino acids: CASSQDPVVYRSNYGYTF. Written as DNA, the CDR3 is TGCGCCAGCAGCCAAGATCCTGTCGTGTACAGATCTAACTATGGCTACACCTTC.

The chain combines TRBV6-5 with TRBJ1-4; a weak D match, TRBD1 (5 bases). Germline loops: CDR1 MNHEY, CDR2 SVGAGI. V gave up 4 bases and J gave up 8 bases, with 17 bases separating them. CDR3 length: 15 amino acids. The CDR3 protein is CASSSFGALREKLFF. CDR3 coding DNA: TGTGCCAGCAGTTCCTTTGGGGCCCTTAGGGAAAAACTGTTTTTT.